Here is one T cell receptor beta chain with its context. The CDR3 length is 15 residues. Germline CDR1 and CDR2: SGHKS and YYEKEE (reference sequence). Trimming removed 1 base at V and 2 bases at J, with 12 bases between. This specimen belongs to a study of blood T cell repertoires in COVID-19. At the level of the study: From T cells, B-cell-depleted T cells, or PBMCs came the material, which was cDNA or gDNA.

The repertoire was sequenced with immunoSEQ multiplex PCR; TCRdb's copy has only in-frame clones and lacks some. The sample carries some 170,000 clones, around four fifths recorded once. The J gene is TRBJ1-1, the V gene TRBV5-5; tentative D call: TRBD1 (5 bases). This TCR derives from a woman aged 80 or over with active or convalescent COVID-19. The specimen was peripheral blood. CDR3 region: CASSLYPTANTEAFF. CDR3 nucleotides: TGTGCCAGCAGCTTGTATCCGACAGCTAACACTGAAGCTTTCTTT.